This T cell receptor (beta chain) derives from a study of response to subunit inactivated influenza vaccine. The germline V gene encodes CDR1 SGHTA and CDR2 FQGNSA. V lost 3 bases, J lost 2 bases, and 12 bases lay in between. CDR3 length: 15 residues. Each CDR3 protein gets one entry after TCRdb re-called the RT-PCR reads with MiXCR. The data contain around 850,000 distinct CDR3 sequences, around a sixth of them singletons. The receptor comes from a man between 50 and 59 years old who received an inactivated influenza vaccine. The rearrangement uses TRBV7-2 and TRBJ2-3; D is perhaps TRBD1 or TRBD2 (5 bases each). The specimen was PBMCs from blood, collected around 5 days after vaccination. CDR3 nucleotides: TGTGCCAGCAGCTTTCGAGGGGCAACCACAGATACGCAGTATTTT. Translating it yields CASSFRGATTDTQYF.